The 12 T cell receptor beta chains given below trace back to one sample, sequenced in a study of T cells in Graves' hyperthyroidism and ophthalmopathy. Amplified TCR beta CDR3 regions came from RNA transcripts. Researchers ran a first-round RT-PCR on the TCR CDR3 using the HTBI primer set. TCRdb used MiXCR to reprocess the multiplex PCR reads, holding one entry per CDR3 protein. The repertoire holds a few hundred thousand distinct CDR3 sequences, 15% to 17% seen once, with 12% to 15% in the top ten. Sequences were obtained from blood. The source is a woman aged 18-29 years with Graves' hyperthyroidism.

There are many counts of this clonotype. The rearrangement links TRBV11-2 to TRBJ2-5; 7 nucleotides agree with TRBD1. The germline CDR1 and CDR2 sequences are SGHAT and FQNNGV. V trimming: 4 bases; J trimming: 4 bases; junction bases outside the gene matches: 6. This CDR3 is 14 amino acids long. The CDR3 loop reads CASSSTGLLETQYF. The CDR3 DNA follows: TGTGCCAGCAGCTCGACAGGGTTATTAGAGACCCAGTACTTC.

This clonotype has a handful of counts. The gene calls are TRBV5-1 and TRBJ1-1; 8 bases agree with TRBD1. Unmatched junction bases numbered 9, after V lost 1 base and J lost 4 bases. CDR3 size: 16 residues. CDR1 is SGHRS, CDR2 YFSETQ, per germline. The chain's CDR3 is CASSLKQGAGGTEAFF. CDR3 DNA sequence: TGCGCCAGCAGCTTGAAGCAGGGGGCAGGGGGCACTGAAGCTTTCTTT.

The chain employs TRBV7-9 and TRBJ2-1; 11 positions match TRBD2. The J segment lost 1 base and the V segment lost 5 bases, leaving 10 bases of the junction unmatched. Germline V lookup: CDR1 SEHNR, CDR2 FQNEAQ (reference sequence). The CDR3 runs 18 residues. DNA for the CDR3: TGTGCCAGCAGCCCCCCCGTCCTAGCGGGGGGTTCCTACAATGAGCAGTTCTTC. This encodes CASSPPVLAGGSYNEQFF.

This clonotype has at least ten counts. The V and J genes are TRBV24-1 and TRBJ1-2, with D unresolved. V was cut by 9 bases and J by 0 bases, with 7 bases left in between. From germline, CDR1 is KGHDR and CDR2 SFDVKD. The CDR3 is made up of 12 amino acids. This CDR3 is CATETANYGYTF. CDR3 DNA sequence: TGTGCCACCGAGACGGCTAACTATGGCTACACCTTC.

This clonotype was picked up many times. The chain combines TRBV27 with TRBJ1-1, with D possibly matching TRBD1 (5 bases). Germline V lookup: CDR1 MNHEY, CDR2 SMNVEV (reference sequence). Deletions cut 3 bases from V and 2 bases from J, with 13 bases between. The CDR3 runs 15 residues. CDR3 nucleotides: TGTGCCAGCAGTTTTAACGGTGACAGCAACACTGAAGCTTTCTTT. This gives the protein CASSFNGDSNTEAFF.

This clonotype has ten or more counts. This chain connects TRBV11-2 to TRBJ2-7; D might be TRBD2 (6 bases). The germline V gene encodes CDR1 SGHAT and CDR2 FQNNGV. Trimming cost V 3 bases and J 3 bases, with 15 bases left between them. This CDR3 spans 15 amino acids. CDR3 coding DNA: TGTGCCAGCAGCTTGTTGGGCGCGGGAAGCTACGAGCAGTACTTC. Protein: CASSLLGAGSYEQYF.

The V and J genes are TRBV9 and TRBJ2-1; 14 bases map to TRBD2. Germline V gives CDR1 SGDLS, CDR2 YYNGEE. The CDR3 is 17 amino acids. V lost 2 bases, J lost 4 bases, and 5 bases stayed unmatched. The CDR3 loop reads CASSVGTSGRGYNEQFF. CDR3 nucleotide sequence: TGTGCCAGCAGCGTCGGGACTAGCGGGAGAGGGTACAATGAGCAGTTCTTC.

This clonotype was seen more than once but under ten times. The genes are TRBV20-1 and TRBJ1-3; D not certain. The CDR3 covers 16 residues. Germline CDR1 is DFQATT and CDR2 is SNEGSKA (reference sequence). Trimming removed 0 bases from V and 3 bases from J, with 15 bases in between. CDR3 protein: CSARELGYGFGNTIYF. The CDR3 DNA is TGCAGTGCTAGAGAGTTGGGATATGGCTTTGGAAACACCATATATTTT.

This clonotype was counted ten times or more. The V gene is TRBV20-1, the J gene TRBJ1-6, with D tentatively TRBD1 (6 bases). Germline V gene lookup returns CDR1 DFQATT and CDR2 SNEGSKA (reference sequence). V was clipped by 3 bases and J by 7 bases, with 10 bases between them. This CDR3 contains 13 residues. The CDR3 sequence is CSASGQSNSPLHF. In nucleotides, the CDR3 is TGCAGTGCTAGCGGACAGTCCAATTCACCCCTCCACTTT.

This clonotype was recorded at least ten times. The CDR3 region is CASSRGRSQETQYF. The CDR3 bases are TGTGCCAGCTCCCGAGGAAGGAGTCAAGAGACCCAGTACTTC. This chain joins TRBV7-8 and TRBJ2-5; D unresolved. CDR3 length: 14 residues. Between the trimmed V and J ends, which lost 8 bases and 2 bases, there was a span of 15 bases. Germline V gene sequence: CDR1 SGHVS, CDR2 FQNEAQ.

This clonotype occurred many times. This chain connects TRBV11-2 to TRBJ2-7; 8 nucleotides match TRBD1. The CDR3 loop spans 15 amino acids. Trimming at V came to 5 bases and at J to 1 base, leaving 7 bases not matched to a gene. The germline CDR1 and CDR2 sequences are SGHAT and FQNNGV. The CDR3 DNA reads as TGTGCCAGCAGCCGTACCGACAGGGGTTCCTACGAGCAGTACTTC. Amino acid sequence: CASSRTDRGSYEQYF.

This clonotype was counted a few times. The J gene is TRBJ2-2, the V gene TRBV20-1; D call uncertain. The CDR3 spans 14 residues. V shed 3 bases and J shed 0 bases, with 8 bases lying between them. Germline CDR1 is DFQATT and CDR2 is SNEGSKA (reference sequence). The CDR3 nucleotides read TGCAGTGCTAGCGTCAGAACGAACACCGGGGAGCTGTTTTTT. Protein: CSASVRTNTGELFF.